This TCR beta chain derives from a study of blood T cells in healthy people across ages. The study's findings and limits: Observed TCR beta diversity showed a strong correlation with the percentage of naive T cells as measured by flow cytometry. Significant beta diversity loss was already apparent by age approximately 40, declining roughly linearly.

Alongside a J-beta primer mix, a sample-barcoded 5' primer served in a second PCR lasting 7 to 11 cycles. Via MiXCR, TCRdb re-called the 5' RACE reads, giving one row per CDR3 protein. The data contain around 1.7 million distinct CDR3 sequences, approximately 30% of them singletons. This clonotype was observed many times. Its antigen is unknown. The germline V gene encodes CDR1 SQVTM and CDR2 ANQGSEA. The CDR3 runs to 13 residues. The trim removed 3 bases at V and 4 bases at J, leaving 6 bases unmatched. The sequence came from a woman aged 25 to 39 in good health. The sequenced sample consisted of blood. The chain recombines TRBV29-1 with TRBJ2-7; TRBD2 matches at 7 bases. The CDR3 is CSVDGDYLYEQYF. The CDR3 region has the DNA TGCAGCGTTGACGGGGACTACCTTTACGAGCAGTACTTC.